These T cell receptor beta chains were read from a single sample in a study of vaccination and CD4 T cells after COVID-19. No antigen has been identified for these receptors. TCRdb used MiXCR to reprocess the PCR reads, holding one entry per CDR3 protein. The table has 9,100 or so distinct CDR3 sequences, roughly a third seen once. Sequencing was carried out using cultured CD4+ T cells from blood. The receptors derive from a human donor with COVID-19. Both conserved end residues are part of each CDR3. A D gene is named only where the DNA matches it firmly. Clone size is not always given. Where it is, it says once, few, many or a class for expanded clones.

-	-	TRBJ2-1	TRBV28	TGTGCCAGCGTGGGCAGCAGGGTTGGCAATGAGCAGTTCTTC	CASVGSRVGNEQFF
-	few	TRBJ1-5	TRBV7-6	TGTGCCAGCAGCCCCCTAGGTGCGTGGGGGGCCAGCAATCAGCCCCAGCATTTT	CASSPLGAWGASNQPQHF
TRBD1	-	TRBJ1-2	TRBV3-1	TGTGCCAGCAGCCAAGCCGCTCTGACAGGGTCCTATGGCTACACCTTC	CASSQAALTGSYGYTF
-	-	TRBJ1-5	TRBV7-2	TGTGCCAGCAGCAGCCTTGGGGGTTATAGCAATCAGCCCCAGCATTTT	CASSSLGGYSNQPQHF
TRBD1	few	TRBJ2-5	TRBV20-1	TGCAGTGCTATACAGTACAGGGGCGGTGGGACCCAGTACTTC	CSAIQYRGGGTQYF
TRBD1	few	TRBJ1-1	TRBV20-1	TGCAGTGCTAGAGTGGGACAGTCTTACACTGAAGCTTTCTTT	CSARVGQSYTEAFF
-	-	TRBJ1-5	TRBV2	TGTGCCAGCAGTGTGGTTAGGGATAGCAATCAGCCCCAGCATTTT	CASSVVRDSNQPQHF
-	-	TRBJ2-5	TRBV10-3	TGTGCCATCAGGGGTGGTTTCGGAGAGACCCAGTACTTC	CAIRGGFGETQYF
TRBD2	few	TRBJ2-1	TRBV20-1	TGCAGTGCTCGGACTAGCGGGGGGCTTGACAATGAGCAGTTCTTC	CSARTSGGLDNEQFF
-	few	TRBJ2-7	TRBV10-1	TGCGACCCCCTCGATCGCGAGCAGTACTTC	CDPLDREQYF
-	-	TRBJ2-7	TRBV30	TGTGCCTGGAGTTCCCGGTCGGACGGGCAGTACTTC	CAWSSRSDGQYF
-	few	TRBJ1-6	TRBV19	TGTGCCAGTGCGCTTTTGATCCCCAAATCACCCCTCCACTTT	CASALLIPKSPLHF
-	-	TRBJ2-1	TRBV24-1	TGTGCCACCAGTGATTCCCTCACTGAGCAGTTCTTC	CATSDSLTEQFF
-	few	TRBJ2-5	TRBV12-3/TRBV12-4	TGTGCCAGCAGTAAGGTAGTCGTGAAGACCCAGTACTTC	CASSKVVVKTQYF
TRBD1	-	TRBJ2-7	TRBV20-1	TGCAGTGCTAGACCTAGGGGGCCTATGAGACAGACTGACTCCTTCGAGCAGTACTTC	CSARPRGPMRQTDSFEQYF
-	-	TRBJ2-5	TRBV9	TGTGCCAGCAGCGTAGGGTTCGGGATCCAACAAGAGACCCAGTACTTC	CASSVGFGIQQETQYF
-	-	TRBJ1-6	TRBV12-3/TRBV12-4	TGTGCCAGCAACCTCAGGGAGGGGAATTCACCCCTCCACTTT	CASNLREGNSPLHF
-	few	TRBJ2-3	TRBV2	TGTGCCAGCAGTGACAGAAGCGCAGATACGCAGTATTTT	CASSDRSADTQYF
-	-	TRBJ2-2	TRBV6-2/TRBV6-3	TGTGCCAGCAGTTACCCCCTTACTAGCAACACCGGGGAGCTGTTTTTT	CASSYPLTSNTGELFF
-	few	TRBJ1-5	TRBV5-1	TGCGCCAGCAGCGAAAATTCAGGGAAAGATCAGCCCCAGCATTTT	CASSENSGKDQPQHF
-	-	TRBJ2-4	TRBV11-3	TGTGCCAGCAGCTCGAGACAGGTTCTAGCCAAAAACATTCAGTACTTC	CASSSRQVLAKNIQYF
-	-	TRBJ1-1	TRBV7-2	TGTGCCAGCAGCTTAACGGCCCGAGGGGTCGGAACTGAAGCTTTCTTT	CASSLTARGVGTEAFF
TRBD1	few	TRBJ2-5	TRBV25-1	TGTGCCAGCAGACTAGGGGGCCACAAAGAGACCCAGTACTTC	CASRLGGHKETQYF
TRBD1	few	TRBJ1-5	TRBV19	TGTGCCAGTAGGCAACAGGGGTCCAGCAATCAGCCCCAGCATTTT	CASRQQGSSNQPQHF
TRBD1	few	TRBJ1-5	TRBV20-1	TGCAGTGCTCGAACAGGGGGCACTCAGCCCCAGCATTTT	CSARTGGTQPQHF
TRBD2	once	TRBJ2-2	TRBV5-4	TGTGCCAGCAGCTTAGGTCTAGCGGGGAACACCGGGGAGCTGTTTTTT	CASSLGLAGNTGELFF
TRBD1	-	TRBJ2-7	TRBV18	TGTGCCAGCTCTACGCCAGGGGGCGCGGGGAACGAGCAGTACTTC	CASSTPGGAGNEQYF
TRBD1	few	TRBJ1-1	TRBV18	TGTGCCAGCTCACCGGACAGGGGGAACACTGAAGCTTTCTTT	CASSPDRGNTEAFF
-	large	TRBJ1-2	TRBV6-4	TGTGCCAGCCCCAATAAATCGACACGAGAACTATGTAGCTACACCTTC	CASPNKSTRELCSYTF
-	-	TRBJ2-1	TRBV10-3	TGTGCCATCAGGGGGACCCTGGACCACAATGAGCAGTTCTTC	CAIRGTLDHNEQFF
TRBD1	-	TRBJ1-1	TRBV11-2	TGTGCCAGCAGCTTACGGACAGGGGGCGACCAAGCTTTCTTT	CASSLRTGGDQAFF
TRBD1	few	TRBJ2-2	TRBV27	TGTGCCAGCAGTCTCCCCGGGACAGGGGGCACCGGGGAGCTGTTTTTT	CASSLPGTGGTGELFF